This T cell receptor beta chain was sequenced in a study of identical twins. Each cDNA held unique molecular identifiers, and template switching gave it a universal primer site. A single record per CDR3 protein comes from TCRdb applying MiXCR to the 5' RACE reads. There are 700,000 to 950,000 distinct CDR3 sequences in the sample; roughly 12% occur only once, and roughly 1.6% lies in the top ten. The study, taken as a whole, reports: Memory repertoires lacked the insertion deficit that abundant cord blood beta clonotypes showed.

This clonotype was detected a few times. Its antigen remains unidentified. Looked up from germline, CDR1 is SGDLS and CDR2 is YYNGEE. Between the trimmed V and J ends, which lost 4 bases and 0 bases, there was a span of 12 bases. The CDR3 has 15 amino acids. The same data also went into a second study, on yellow fever vaccine responses in identical twins.

The genes are TRBV9 and TRBJ2-3; D is tentatively TRBD1 or TRBD2 (5 bases each). The sample comprised PBMCs. The origin of this receptor is a woman aged 18-29 years in good health. This CDR3 is CASSLQRGSTDTQYF. CDR3 bases: TGTGCCAGCAGCCTCCAGAGGGGAAGCACAGATACGCAGTATTTT. Filled out from reference TRBV9 and TRBJ2-3, the complete variable domain reads DSGVTQTPKHLITATGQRVTLRCSPRSGDLSVYWYQQSLDQGLQFLIQYYNGEERAKGNILERFSAQQFPDLHSELNLSSLELGDSALYFCASSLQRGSTDTQYFGPGTRLTVL.